This T cell receptor beta chain appears in the sequencing data of a study of blood T cell repertoires in COVID-19. Background on the study: Samples of COVID-19 (acute and convalescent) were obtained from the United States, Italy and Spain.

Clones were read by immunoSEQ multiplex PCR, and TCRdb kept only the in-frame ones, dropping some. The sample holds approximately 440,000 clones, around 90% seen once. This CDR3 has 15 amino acids. Germline V gene sequence: CDR1 LGHNA, CDR2 YNFKEQ. The V gene lost 4 bases and the J gene lost 0 bases, with 9 bases spanning the gap. The material sequenced was PBMCs or T cells enriched from blood (not recorded which). The chain couples TRBV4-2 to TRBJ2-2; D call uncertain. This receptor was identified in a man between 18 and 35 years old who had recovered from COVID-19. The CDR3 nucleotides read TGTGCCAGCAGCCCCGGTGAAGCGAACACCGGGGAGCTGTTTTTT. Amino acid sequence: CASSPGEANTGELFF.